This T cell receptor (beta chain) stems from a study of blood T cell repertoires in COVID-19 (dated by TCRdb to the early 2020s). With regard to the full study: The collaborator samples originated in the United States, Italy and Spain and spanned the acute and convalescent phases of COVID-19. The material from the prospective study consisted of cDNA or gDNA derived from T cells, B-cell-depleted T cells, or PBMCs. Deeply sampled blood TCRbeta repertoires from subjects exposed to, actively infected with, or recovered from COVID-19 were included in the dataset. A freely available public database, intended as a resource for researchers studying the immune response to SARS-CoV-2, is where the repertoires were released. Samples were obtained from the ongoing ImmuneRACE study (first 160 participants) and from about 1,300 subjects provided by 6 global collaborators. The sample metadata nearly always contained a de-identified subject ID, COVID-19 status, age in years and sex. HLA class I and class II types, where available, came from metadata supplied by the sample provider rather than from assay-based typing. The full study reports these points: Clinical and demographic metadata were provided uncurated, with the amount varying by source and participant.

From cysteine to phenylalanine, the CDR3 is 17 amino acids long. The kept DNA is CDR3 alone, 51 bases in frame from the first base. Clipping removes 4 bases from V and 4 bases from J, with 9 as the unmatched junction base count. From the germline V gene, CDR1 is SGHRS and CDR2 is YFSETQ. For this clone: The target of this receptor is not known. No clone much larger than this one lies a single base away; base qualities are absent.

The immunoSEQ Assay, a bias-controlled multiplex PCR, was used to amplify TCRbeta CDR3 regions from genomic DNA. From the authors' description of their analysis: The number of nucleated cells in each sample was estimated from the amplification of reference gene primers within the assay. To quantify the absolute abundance of each unique TCRbeta CDR3 rearrangement, sequence reads were collapsed and filtered. For each sample, productive Simpson clonality was calculated as the square root of Simpson's diversity index over productive rearrangements. TCRdb mirrors the immuneACCESS table, restricted to in-frame sequences. Some clones are absent from its copies; in checked studies, under half trace to an unresolved V gene, and the reason for the others is unknown. D and trimming come from the DNA, and the V and J calls and clone size come from that table. For this sample the table gives about 380,000 clones, of which around 92% were detected only once. The ten largest make up 0.95% to 1.5% of the sample.

Collaborating institutions collected whole blood in K2EDTA tubes following their own protocols. Collaborator samples were shipped for TCRbeta analysis as frozen whole blood, isolated PBMCs, or DNA extracted from either sample type. This TCR came from a middle-aged man with acute or convalescent COVID-19. Recombination linked TRBV5-1 to TRBJ2-7, and TRBD2 aligns with 15 junction nucleotides. Material for sequencing was peripheral blood. The CDR3 region: CASSPYTGLAGGYEQYF. The nucleotide sequence reads TGCGCCAGCAGCCCGTACACGGGACTAGCGGGGGGATACGAGCAGTACTTC.